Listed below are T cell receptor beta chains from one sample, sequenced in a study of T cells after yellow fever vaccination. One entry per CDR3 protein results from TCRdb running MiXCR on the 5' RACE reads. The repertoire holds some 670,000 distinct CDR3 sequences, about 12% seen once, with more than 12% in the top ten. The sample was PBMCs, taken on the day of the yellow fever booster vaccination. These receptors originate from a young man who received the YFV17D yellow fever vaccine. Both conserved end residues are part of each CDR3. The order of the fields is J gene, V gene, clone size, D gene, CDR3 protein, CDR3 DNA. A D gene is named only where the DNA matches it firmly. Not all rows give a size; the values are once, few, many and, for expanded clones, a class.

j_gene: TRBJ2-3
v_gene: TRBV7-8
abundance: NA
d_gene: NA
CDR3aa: CASSDSSRGTQYF
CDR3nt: TGTGCCAGCAGCGATTCAAGTCGGGGTACGCAGTATTTT

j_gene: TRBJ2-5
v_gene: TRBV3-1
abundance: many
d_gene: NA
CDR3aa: CASSQDQFPGLKTQYF
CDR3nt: TGTGCCAGCAGCCAAGATCAATTCCCAGGGCTGAAGACCCAGTACTTC

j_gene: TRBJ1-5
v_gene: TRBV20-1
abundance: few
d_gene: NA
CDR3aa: CSASDQANQPQHF
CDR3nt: TGCAGTGCTAGCGACCAAGCCAATCAGCCCCAGCATTTT

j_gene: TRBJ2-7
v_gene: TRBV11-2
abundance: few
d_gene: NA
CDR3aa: CASSSSRPLAGASSYEQYF
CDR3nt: TGTGCCAGCAGCTCCTCCCGTCCGCTTGCCGGGGCGAGCTCCTACGAGCAGTACTTC

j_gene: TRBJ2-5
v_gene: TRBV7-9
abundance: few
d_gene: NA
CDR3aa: CASSFQGLETQYF
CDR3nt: TGTGCCAGCAGCTTCCAGGGTCTTGAGACCCAGTACTTC

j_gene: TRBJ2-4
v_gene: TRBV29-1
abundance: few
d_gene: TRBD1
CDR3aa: CSVVPGTAQNIQYF
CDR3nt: TGCAGCGTTGTCCCGGGGACAGCTCAAAACATTCAGTACTTC

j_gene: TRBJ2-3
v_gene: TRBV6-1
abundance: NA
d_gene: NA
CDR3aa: CASSGQHTDTQYF
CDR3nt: TGTGCCAGCAGTGGACAGCACACAGATACGCAGTATTTT

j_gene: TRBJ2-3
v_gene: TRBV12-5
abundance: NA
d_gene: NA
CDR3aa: CASGLGGLSVSDTQYF
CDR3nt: TGTGCTAGTGGTTTGGGAGGCCTCAGCGTGTCAGATACGCAGTATTTT

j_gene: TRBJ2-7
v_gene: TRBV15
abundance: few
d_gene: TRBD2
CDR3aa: CATSTRKTSGYSYEQYF
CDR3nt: TGTGCCACCAGCACGCGCAAAACTAGCGGTTACTCCTACGAGCAGTACTTC

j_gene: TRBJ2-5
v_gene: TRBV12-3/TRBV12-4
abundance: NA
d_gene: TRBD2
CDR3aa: CASSLNSGGRETQYF
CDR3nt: TGTGCCAGCAGTTTAAACTCGGGAGGGCGAGAGACCCAGTACTTC

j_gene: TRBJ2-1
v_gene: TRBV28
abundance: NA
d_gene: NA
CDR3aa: CASTGEGYNEQFF
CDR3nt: TGTGCCAGCACCGGTGAGGGATACAATGAGCAGTTCTTC

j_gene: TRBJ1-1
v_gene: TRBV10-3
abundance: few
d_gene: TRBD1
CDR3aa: CAISESVTGAEAFF
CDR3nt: TGTGCCATCAGTGAGTCGGTGACAGGGGCTGAAGCTTTCTTT

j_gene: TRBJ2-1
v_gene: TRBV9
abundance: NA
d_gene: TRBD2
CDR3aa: CASSVGSGAGVEQFF
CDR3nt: TGTGCCAGCAGCGTAGGCTCAGGAGCGGGAGTGGAGCAGTTCTTC

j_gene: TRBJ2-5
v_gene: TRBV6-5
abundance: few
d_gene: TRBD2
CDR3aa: CASSYVKRERETQYF
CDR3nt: TGTGCCAGCAGTTACGTTAAGCGGGAGAGGGAGACCCAGTACTTC

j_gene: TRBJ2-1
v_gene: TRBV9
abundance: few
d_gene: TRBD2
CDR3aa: CASSDTTSGAYNEQFF
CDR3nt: TGTGCCAGCAGCGACACCACTAGCGGAGCTTACAATGAGCAGTTCTTC

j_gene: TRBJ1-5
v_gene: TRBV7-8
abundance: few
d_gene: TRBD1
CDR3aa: CASSLGRQGDNQPQHF
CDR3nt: TGTGCCAGCAGCTTAGGTAGACAGGGGGACAATCAGCCCCAGCATTTT

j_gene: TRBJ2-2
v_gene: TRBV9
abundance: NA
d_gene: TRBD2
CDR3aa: CASRRDLSGSNTGELFF
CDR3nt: TGTGCCAGCAGACGAGACCTAAGCGGGAGTAACACCGGGGAGCTGTTTTTT

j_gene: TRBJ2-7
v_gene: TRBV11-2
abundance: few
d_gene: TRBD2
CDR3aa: CASSPMPGGINYEQYF
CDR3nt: TGTGCCAGCAGCCCCATGCCGGGAGGGATAAACTACGAGCAGTACTTC

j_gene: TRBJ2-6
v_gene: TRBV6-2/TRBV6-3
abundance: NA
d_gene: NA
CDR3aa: CASTTVFGGLDDNPGANVLTF
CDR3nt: TGTGCCAGCACCACCGTCTTCGGCGGGCTGGACGACAACCCTGGGGCCAACGTCCTGACTTTC

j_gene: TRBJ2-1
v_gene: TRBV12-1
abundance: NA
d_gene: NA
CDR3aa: CASSFGDRVSTMDAIIHPPSKFF
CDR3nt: TGTGCCAGCAGCTTTGGAGACAGGGTATCTACAATGGATGCAATAATCCATCCTCCGAGCAAGTTCTTC

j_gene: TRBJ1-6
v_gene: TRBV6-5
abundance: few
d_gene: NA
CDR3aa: CASSYGVPISYNSPLHF
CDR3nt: TGTGCCAGCAGTTATGGGGTTCCGATCTCCTATAATTCACCCCTCCACTTT

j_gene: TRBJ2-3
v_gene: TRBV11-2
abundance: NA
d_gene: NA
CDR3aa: CASSSRGTWTDTQYF
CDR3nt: TGTGCCAGCAGCTCCCGGGGGACTTGGACAGATACGCAGTATTTT

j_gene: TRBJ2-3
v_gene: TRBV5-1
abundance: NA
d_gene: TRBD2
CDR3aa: CASSWGTSGGDTQYF
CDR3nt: TGCGCCAGCAGCTGGGGGACTAGCGGTGGGGATACGCAGTATTTT

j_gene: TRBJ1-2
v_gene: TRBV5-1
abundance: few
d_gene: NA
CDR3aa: CASSLARAYYGYTF
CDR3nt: TGCGCCAGCAGCTTGGCCCGAGCTTACTATGGCTACACCTTC

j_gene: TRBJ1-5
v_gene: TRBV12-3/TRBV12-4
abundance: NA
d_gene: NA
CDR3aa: CASSSNSNQPQHF
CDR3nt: TGTGCCAGCAGTTCCAATAGCAATCAGCCCCAGCATTTT

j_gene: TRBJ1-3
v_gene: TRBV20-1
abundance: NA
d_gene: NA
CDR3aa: CSARDPEFGTIYF
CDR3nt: TGCAGTGCTAGAGATCCGGAGTTCGGCACCATATATTTT

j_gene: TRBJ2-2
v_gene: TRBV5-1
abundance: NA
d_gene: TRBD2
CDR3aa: CASSPIAGDTGELFF
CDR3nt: TGCGCCAGCAGCCCAATAGCGGGGGACACCGGGGAGCTGTTTTTT

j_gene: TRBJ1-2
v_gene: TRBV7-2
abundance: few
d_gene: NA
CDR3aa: CASSLQGNEYYGYTF
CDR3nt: TGTGCCAGCAGCTTGCAGGGGAATGAGTACTATGGCTACACCTTC

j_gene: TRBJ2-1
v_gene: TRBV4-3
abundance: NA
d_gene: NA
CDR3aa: CASSRDTSPITYNEQFF
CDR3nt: TGCGCCAGCAGCCGAGACACTTCCCCAATTACCTACAATGAGCAGTTCTTC

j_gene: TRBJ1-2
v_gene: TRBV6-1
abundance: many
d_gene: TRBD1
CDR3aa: CASGRGGVYGYTF
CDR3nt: TGTGCCAGTGGGAGAGGGGGCGTCTATGGCTACACCTTC

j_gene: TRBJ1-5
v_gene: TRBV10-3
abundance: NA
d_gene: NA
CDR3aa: CAISDLEPNQPQHF
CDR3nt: TGTGCCATCAGTGACTTAGAACCTAATCAGCCCCAGCATTTT

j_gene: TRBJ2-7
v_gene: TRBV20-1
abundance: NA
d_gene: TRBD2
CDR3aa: CSAHRLAGGPAMFGEQYF
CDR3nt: TGCAGTGCTCATCGACTAGCGGGAGGGCCTGCCATGTTCGGCGAGCAGTACTTC

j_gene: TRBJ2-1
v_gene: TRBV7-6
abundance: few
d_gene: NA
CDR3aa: CASSLVGLANMYNEQFF
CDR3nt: TGTGCCAGCAGCTTAGTGGGGCTAGCCAACATGTACAATGAGCAGTTCTTC

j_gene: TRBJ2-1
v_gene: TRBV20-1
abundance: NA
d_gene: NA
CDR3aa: CSARATGLLGGQFF
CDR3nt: TGCAGTGCTAGAGCGACAGGCCTACTGGGGGGGCAGTTCTTC

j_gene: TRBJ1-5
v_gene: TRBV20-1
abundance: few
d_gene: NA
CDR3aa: CSATVGVSSNQPQHF
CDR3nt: TGCAGTGCCACAGTGGGGGTGTCTAGCAATCAGCCCCAGCATTTT

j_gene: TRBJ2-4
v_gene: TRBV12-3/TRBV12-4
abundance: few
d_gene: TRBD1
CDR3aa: CASSEGRDREYF
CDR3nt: TGTGCCAGCAGTGAAGGCCGGGACAGAGAGTACTTC

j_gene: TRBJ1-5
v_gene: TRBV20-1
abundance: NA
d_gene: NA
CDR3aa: CSARGDTNQPQHF
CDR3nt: TGCAGTGCCAGAGGGGACACAAATCAGCCCCAGCATTTT

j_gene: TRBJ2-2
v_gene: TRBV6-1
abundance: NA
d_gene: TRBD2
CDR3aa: CASSQPGLAGLGELFF
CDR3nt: TGTGCCAGCAGTCAACCGGGACTAGCGGGACTCGGGGAGCTGTTTTTT

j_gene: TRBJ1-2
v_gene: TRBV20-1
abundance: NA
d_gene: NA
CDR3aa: CSARGLSGVFNYGYTF
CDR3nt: TGCAGTGCTAGAGGACTAAGCGGAGTCTTTAACTATGGCTACACCTTC

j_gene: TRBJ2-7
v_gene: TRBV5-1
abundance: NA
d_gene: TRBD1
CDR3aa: CASSLVTGGDEQYF
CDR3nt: TGCGCCAGCAGCTTGGTCACAGGGGGCGACGAGCAGTACTTC

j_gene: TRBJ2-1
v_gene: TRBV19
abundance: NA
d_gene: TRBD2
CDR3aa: CASSGLASSYNEQFF
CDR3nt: TGTGCCAGTAGTGGACTAGCGAGTTCCTACAATGAGCAGTTCTTC

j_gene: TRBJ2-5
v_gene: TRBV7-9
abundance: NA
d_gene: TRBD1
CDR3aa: CASSQEDRHQETQYF
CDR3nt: TGTGCCAGCAGCCAAGAGGACAGGCACCAAGAGACCCAGTACTTC

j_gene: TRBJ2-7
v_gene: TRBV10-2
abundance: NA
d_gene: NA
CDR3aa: CASSGLGLHEQYF
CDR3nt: TGCGCCAGCTCGGGACTGGGGTTGCACGAGCAGTACTTC

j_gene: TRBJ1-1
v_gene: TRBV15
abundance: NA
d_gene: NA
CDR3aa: CATSRDRVSPTEAFF
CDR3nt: TGTGCCACCAGCAGAGATCGGGTGTCCCCCACTGAAGCTTTCTTT

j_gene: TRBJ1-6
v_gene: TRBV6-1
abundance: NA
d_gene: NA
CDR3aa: CASTREGDGPNSPLHF
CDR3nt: TGTGCCAGCACCCGCGAGGGGGACGGGCCTAATTCACCCCTCCACTTT

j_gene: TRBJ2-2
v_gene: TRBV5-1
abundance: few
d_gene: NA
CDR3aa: CASSLSRAGTGELFF
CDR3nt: TGCGCCAGCAGCTTGTCGCGTGCTGGCACCGGGGAGCTGTTTTTT

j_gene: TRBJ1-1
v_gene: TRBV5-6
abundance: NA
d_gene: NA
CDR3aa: CASSLLTTNTEAFF
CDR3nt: TGTGCCAGCAGCTTGTTGACGACCAACACTGAAGCTTTCTTT

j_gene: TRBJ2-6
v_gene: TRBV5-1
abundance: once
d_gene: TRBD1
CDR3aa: CASSLGGTGPPGANVLTF
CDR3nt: TGCGCCAGCAGCTTGGGAGGGACAGGGCCCCCTGGGGCCAACGTCCTGACTTTC

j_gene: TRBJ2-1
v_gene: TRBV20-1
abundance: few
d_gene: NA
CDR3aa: CSVHSGEWYNEQFF
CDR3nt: TGCAGTGTCCATTCGGGGGAGTGGTACAATGAGCAGTTCTTC

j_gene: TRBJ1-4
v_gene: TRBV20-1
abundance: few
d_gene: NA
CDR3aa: CSARDRRLEKLFF
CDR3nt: TGCAGTGCTAGAGATCGTCGACTTGAAAAACTGTTTTTT

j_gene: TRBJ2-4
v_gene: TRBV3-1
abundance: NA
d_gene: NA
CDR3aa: CASSREVLAKNIQYF
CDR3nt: TGTGCCAGCAGCCGAGAAGTATTAGCCAAAAACATTCAGTACTTC

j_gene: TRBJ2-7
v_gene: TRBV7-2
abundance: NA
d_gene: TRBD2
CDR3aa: CASSLGGSIYEQYF
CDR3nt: TGTGCCAGCAGCTTAGGCGGGAGCATTTACGAGCAGTACTTC

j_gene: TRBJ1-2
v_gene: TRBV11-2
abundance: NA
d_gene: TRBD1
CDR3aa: CASSSDRGRKGNYGYTF
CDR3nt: TGTGCCAGCAGCTCAGACAGGGGTAGAAAGGGGAACTATGGCTACACCTTC